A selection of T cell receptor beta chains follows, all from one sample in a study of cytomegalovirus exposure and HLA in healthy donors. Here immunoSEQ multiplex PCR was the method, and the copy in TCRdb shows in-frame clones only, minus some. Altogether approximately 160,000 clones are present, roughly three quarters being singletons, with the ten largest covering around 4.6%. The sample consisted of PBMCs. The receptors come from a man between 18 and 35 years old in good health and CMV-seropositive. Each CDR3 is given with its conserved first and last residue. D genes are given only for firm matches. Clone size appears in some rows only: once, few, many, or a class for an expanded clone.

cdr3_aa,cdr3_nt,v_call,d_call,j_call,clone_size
CASSRAGLSETQYF,TGTGCCAGCAGCCGCGCCGGACTATCAGAGACCCAGTACTTC,TRBV5-4,NA,TRBJ2-5,NA
CASSLAGRAETQYF,TGTGCCAGCAGCTTGGCTGGGCGCGCGGAGACCCAGTACTTC,TRBV5-6,NA,TRBJ2-5,once
CASSLGLAGEADTQYF,TGTGCCAGCAGCTTGGGACTAGCGGGAGAGGCAGATACGCAGTATTTT,TRBV5-4,TRBD2,TRBJ2-3,NA
CASSSTIATNEQFF,TGCGCCAGCAGCTCAACTATAGCAACCAATGAGCAGTTCTTC,TRBV5-1,NA,TRBJ2-1,NA
CASSDTGKAKNIQYF,TGTGCCAGCAGTGACACAGGAAAAGCGAAAAACATTCAGTACTTC,TRBV6-6,NA,TRBJ2-4,few
CASNSGTGTEDFF,TGTGCCAGCAATTCCGGGACAGGGACTGAAGATTTCTTT,TRBV2,TRBD1,TRBJ1-1,NA
CASRRGTLGNTIYF,TGTGCCAGTCGAAGAGGGACACTTGGAAACACCATATATTTT,TRBV6-5,NA,TRBJ1-3,few
CASSLRQGNTGELFF,TGTGCCAGCAGCTTAAGACAGGGGAACACCGGGGAGCTGTTTTTT,TRBV11-2,TRBD1,TRBJ2-2,NA
CASSLGPSRQGTNEKLFF,TGCGCCAGCAGCTTGGGGCCCTCCAGACAGGGCACTAATGAAAAACTGTTTTTT,TRBV5-1,TRBD1,TRBJ1-4,few
CASSQGWGGTYEAFF,TGCGCCAGCAGCCAAGGATGGGGAGGGACCTATGAAGCTTTCTTT,TRBV4-1,NA,TRBJ1-1,NA
CAIKSGSSGANVLTF,TGTGCCATCAAGAGTGGGAGCTCTGGGGCCAACGTCCTGACTTTC,TRBV10-3,NA,TRBJ2-6,NA
CAWSKSGQGAGQPQHF,TGTGCCTGGAGTAAATCGGGACAGGGGGCCGGTCAGCCCCAGCATTTT,TRBV30,TRBD1,TRBJ1-5,NA
CGAGGTPPDTQYF,TGTGGGGCTGGGGGCACCCCTCCAGATACGCAGTATTTT,TRBV9,NA,TRBJ2-3,NA
CASSLTVNTEAFF,TGTGCCAGCAGTTTAACTGTGAACACTGAAGCTTTCTTT,TRBV27,NA,TRBJ1-1,NA
CASSLAGPTDTQYF,TGTGCCAGCAGTTTAGCGGGGCCTACAGATACGCAGTATTTT,TRBV6-6,TRBD2,TRBJ2-3,once
CASSPLAGPYNEQFF,TGTGCCAGCAGCCCCCTAGCGGGGCCCTACAATGAGCAGTTCTTC,TRBV7-2,TRBD2,TRBJ2-1,once
CASSGGQGLADEQFF,TGCGCCAGCAGCGGGGGACAGGGCCTGGCAGATGAGCAGTTCTTC,TRBV5-1,TRBD1,TRBJ2-1,NA
CASNYRGQKGYTF,TGTGCCAGTAACTACAGGGGGCAAAAAGGCTACACCTTC,TRBV28,TRBD1,TRBJ1-2,NA
CASRPGTANYGYTF,TGTGCCAGCCGACCGGGGACTGCTAACTATGGCTACACCTTC,TRBV6-5,NA,TRBJ1-2,NA
CAWIPHPDRGLANYGYTF,TGTGCCTGGATCCCACACCCCGACAGGGGACTCGCTAACTATGGCTACACCTTC,TRBV30,TRBD1,TRBJ1-2,NA
CASSERNRDRVATNEKLFF,TGTGCCAGCAGCGAGAGGAACCGGGACAGGGTTGCAACTAATGAAAAACTGTTTTTT,TRBV9,TRBD1,TRBJ1-4,NA
CASKGVVNYGYTF,TGTGCCAGCAAGGGGGTTGTGAACTATGGCTACACCTTC,TRBV5-4,NA,TRBJ1-2,NA
CASLRESGRAFEQFF,TGTGCCAGCCTTCGAGAAAGCGGGAGGGCATTTGAGCAGTTCTTC,TRBV6-1,TRBD2,TRBJ2-1,many
CASSDHGTGRYNEQFF,TGTGCCAGCAGTGACCACGGGACAGGGAGATACAATGAGCAGTTCTTC,TRBV25-1,TRBD1,TRBJ2-1,NA
CASTSTRAEGPQHF,TGTGCCAGCACCTCGACAAGGGCCGAGGGGCCCCAGCATTTT,TRBV2,NA,TRBJ1-5,NA
CASSLSGTGDYGYTF,TGTGCCAGCAGTTTATCCGGAACCGGGGACTATGGCTACACCTTC,TRBV27,NA,TRBJ1-2,NA
CASQMSGGAPDTQYF,TGTGCCAGCCAGATGTCAGGGGGAGCCCCAGATACGCAGTATTTT,TRBV18,TRBD1,TRBJ2-3,NA
CSAQDRPSYNEQFF,TGCAGCGCCCAAGACAGGCCCTCCTACAATGAGCAGTTCTTC,TRBV29-1,NA,TRBJ2-1,NA
CASSPERRSGANVLTF,TGTGCCAGCAGCCCGGAGCGCCGCTCTGGGGCCAACGTCCTGACTTTC,TRBV5-6,NA,TRBJ2-6,NA
CASSPPGTELNEKLFF,TGCGCCAGCAGCCCACCCGGGACAGAGCTTAATGAAAAACTGTTTTTT,TRBV5-1,TRBD1,TRBJ1-4,NA
CASSEGLAGADTQYF,TGTGCCAGCAGTGAGGGGCTAGCGGGAGCAGATACGCAGTATTTT,TRBV6-1,TRBD2,TRBJ2-3,NA
CASSPGTGRPAQFF,TGTGCCAGCAGCCCCGGGACAGGGCGTCCAGCGCAGTTCTTC,TRBV7-2,TRBD1,TRBJ2-1,NA
CASGEPGPYSGNTIYF,TGTGCCAGCGGGGAGCCGGGCCCCTACTCTGGAAACACCATATATTTT,TRBV28,NA,TRBJ1-3,NA
CASSFGDRETDTQYF,TGCGCCAGCAGCTTCGGGGACAGGGAAACAGATACGCAGTATTTT,TRBV5-1,TRBD1,TRBJ2-3,few
CASSVGVAGSTDTQYF,TGTGCCAGCAGCGTAGGAGTAGCGGGTAGCACAGATACGCAGTATTTT,TRBV9,TRBD2,TRBJ2-3,NA
CASSYGGQGGRDTQYF,TGTGCCAGCAGTTACGGGGGACAGGGGGGCCGGGATACGCAGTATTTT,TRBV6-5,TRBD1,TRBJ2-3,NA
CAWSVFETGELFF,TGTGCCTGGAGTGTATTTGAGACCGGGGAGCTGTTTTTT,TRBV30,NA,TRBJ2-2,once
CASSQVRGGYTF,TGTGCCAGCAGCCAAGTTCGAGGCGGCTACACCTTC,TRBV14,NA,TRBJ1-2,NA
CATGLAGFQETQYF,TGTGCCACCGGACTAGCGGGGTTCCAAGAGACCCAGTACTTC,TRBV6-5,TRBD2,TRBJ2-5,NA
CASSFSQGGGYTF,TGTGCCAGCAGCTTCTCACAGGGGGGAGGCTACACCTTC,TRBV7-9,TRBD1,TRBJ1-2,NA
CASSLALQEETQYF,TGTGCCAGCAGCTTAGCTCTCCAGGAAGAGACCCAGTACTTC,TRBV11-3,NA,TRBJ2-5,NA
CASSLDGDTEAFF,TGCGCCAGCAGCTTGGACGGAGACACTGAAGCTTTCTTT,TRBV5-1,NA,TRBJ1-1,few